This TCR beta chain originates from a study of cytomegalovirus exposure and HLA in healthy donors. Study-wide findings and caveats: The classifier reportedly diagnosed cytomegalovirus status with high specificity and sensitivity.

This PCR relied on a set of 60 Vbeta primers and 13 Jbeta primers. Per the authors' pipeline: Later analysis identified approximately 88 million unique TCR beta chains, roughly 11 million shared. Method: immunoSEQ multiplex PCR; TCRdb's copy keeps in-frame clones and lacks some. That table is the source of V, J and clone size, and D and trimming were worked out from the DNA. The sample yields roughly 98,000 clones, roughly 79% seen once. About this clone itself: Its antigen remains unknown.

The CDR3 totals 15 residues. Per the germline V gene, CDR1 is SNHLY and CDR2 is FYNNEI. The V gene end was trimmed by 5 bases and the J gene end by 6 bases; junction bases not matched to a gene: 10. Sequencing used PBMCs. The source is a female donor in good health and CMV-seropositive. The chain employs TRBV2 and TRBJ2-3, with TRBD2 matching 8 bases. The chain's CDR3 is CASSWAGGRVDTQYF. The CDR3 DNA sequence: TGTGCCAGCAGTTGGGCGGGGGGTAGAGTCGATACGCAGTATTTT. Full variable domain (outside the CDR3, taken from reference TRBV2 and TRBJ2-3): EPEVTQTPSHQVTQMGQEVILRCVPISNHLYFYWYRQILGQKVEFLVSFYNNEISEKSEIFDDQFSVERPDGSNFTLKIRSTKLEDSAMYFCASSWAGGRVDTQYFGPGTRLTVL.